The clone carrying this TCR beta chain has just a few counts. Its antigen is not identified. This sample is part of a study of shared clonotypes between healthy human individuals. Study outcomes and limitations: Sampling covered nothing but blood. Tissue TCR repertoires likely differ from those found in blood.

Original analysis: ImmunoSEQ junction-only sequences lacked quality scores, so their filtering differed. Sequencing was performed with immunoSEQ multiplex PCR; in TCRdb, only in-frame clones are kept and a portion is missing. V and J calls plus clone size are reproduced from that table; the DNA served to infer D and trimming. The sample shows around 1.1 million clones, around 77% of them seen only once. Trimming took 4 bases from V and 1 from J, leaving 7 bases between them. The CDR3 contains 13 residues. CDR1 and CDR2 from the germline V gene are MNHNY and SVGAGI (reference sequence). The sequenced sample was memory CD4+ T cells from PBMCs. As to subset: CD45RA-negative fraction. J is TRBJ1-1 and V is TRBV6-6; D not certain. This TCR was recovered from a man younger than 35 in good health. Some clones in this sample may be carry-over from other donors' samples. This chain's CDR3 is CASSFSQNTEAFF. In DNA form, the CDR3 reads TGTGCCAGCAGTTTTTCACAGAACACTGAAGCTTTCTTT.